This T cell receptor (beta chain) was sequenced during a study of cytomegalovirus exposure and HLA in healthy donors. Study results and limitations: After further analysis at a later stage, 16,951 TCR beta sequences were associated with HLA alleles at 0.05 false discovery rate. In vitro experiments confirmed that a few CMV-associated chains were specific for CMV antigens. The only immune exposure information that was available was CMV serostatus.

A remark on this clone: The antigen is not known.

V was clipped by 0 bases and J by 0 bases, with 9 bases between them. From germline, CDR1 is SGHRS and CDR2 YFSETQ. The CDR3 runs to 15 residues. Use of 60 Vbeta and 13 Jbeta primers characterized the PCR. Authors' methods: Around 12 million of 65 million to 95 million unique TCR beta chains were shared, per a later count. Here immunoSEQ multiplex PCR was the method, and the copy in TCRdb shows in-frame clones only, minus some. The V and J calls and clone size were taken over from that table, and D and trimming were inferred from the DNA. This repertoire shows 180,000 or so clones, 75% to 80% found once; its top ten account for about 3.1%.

Sample: PBMCs. This chain connects TRBV5-1 to TRBJ1-2; D is uncertain. This sequence was found in a female donor in good health and CMV-seronegative. The CDR3 protein is CASSLDSGANYGYTF. The CDR3 DNA sequence: TGCGCCAGCAGCTTGGATTCAGGTGCTAACTATGGCTACACCTTC. The full variable domain, rest sourced from reference TRBV5-1 and TRBJ1-2, is KAGVTQTPRYLIKTRGQQVTLSCSPISGHRSVSWYQQTPGQGLQFLFEYFSETQRNKGNFPGRFSGRQFSNSRSEMNVSTLELGDSALYLCASSLDSGANYGYTFGSGTRLTVV.